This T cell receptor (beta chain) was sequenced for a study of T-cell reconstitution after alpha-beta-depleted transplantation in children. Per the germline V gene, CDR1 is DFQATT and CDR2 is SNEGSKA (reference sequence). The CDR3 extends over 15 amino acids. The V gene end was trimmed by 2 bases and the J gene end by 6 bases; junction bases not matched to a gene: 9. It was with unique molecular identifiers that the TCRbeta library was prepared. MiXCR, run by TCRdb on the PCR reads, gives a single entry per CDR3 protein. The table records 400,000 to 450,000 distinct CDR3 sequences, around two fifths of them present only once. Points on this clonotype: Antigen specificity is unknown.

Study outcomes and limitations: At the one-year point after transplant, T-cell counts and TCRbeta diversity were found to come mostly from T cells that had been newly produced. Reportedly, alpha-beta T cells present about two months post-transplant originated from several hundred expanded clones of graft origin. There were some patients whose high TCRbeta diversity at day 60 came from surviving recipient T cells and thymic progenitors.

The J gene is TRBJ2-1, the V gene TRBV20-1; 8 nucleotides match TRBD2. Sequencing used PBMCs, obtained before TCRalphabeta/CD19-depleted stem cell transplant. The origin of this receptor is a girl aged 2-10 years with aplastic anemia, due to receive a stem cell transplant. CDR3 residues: CSARSSGSRSNEQFF. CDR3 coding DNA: TGCAGTGCTAGATCCAGCGGGAGCAGAAGCAATGAGCAGTTCTTC.